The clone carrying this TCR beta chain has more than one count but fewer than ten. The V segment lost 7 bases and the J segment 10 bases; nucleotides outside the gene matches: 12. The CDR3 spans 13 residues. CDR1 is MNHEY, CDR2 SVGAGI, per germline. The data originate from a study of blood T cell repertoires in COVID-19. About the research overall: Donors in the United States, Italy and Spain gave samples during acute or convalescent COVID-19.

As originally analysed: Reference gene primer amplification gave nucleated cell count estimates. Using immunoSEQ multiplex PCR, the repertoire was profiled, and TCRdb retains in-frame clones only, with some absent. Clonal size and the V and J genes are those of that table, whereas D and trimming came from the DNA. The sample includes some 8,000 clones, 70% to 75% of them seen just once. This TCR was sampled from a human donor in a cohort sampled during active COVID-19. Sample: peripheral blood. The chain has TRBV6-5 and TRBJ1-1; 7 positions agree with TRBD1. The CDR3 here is CASNLQGELAAFF. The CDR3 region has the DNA TGTGCCAGCAATCTCCAGGGGGAGTTAGCAGCTTTCTTT.